Detailed here is one T cell receptor (beta chain). The entry originates in a study of blood T cell repertoires in COVID-19. Germline-derived CDR1 and CDR2 are SEHNR and FQNEAQ (reference sequence). CDR3 length: 14 residues. The V and J ends lost 4 bases and 6 bases, in that order; junction bases with no gene match: 6. The table came from immunoSEQ multiplex PCR; TCRdb's copy has only in-frame clones and leaves some out. Of approximately 210,000 clones listed, roughly 84% are singletons. The clonotype originates from a woman of 80 years or more with acute or convalescent COVID-19. The chain employs TRBV7-9 and TRBJ1-1; 9 positions match TRBD1. Sequenced sample: peripheral blood. CDR3 loop: CASSSGQGKSEAFF. The CDR3 nucleotides are TGTGCCAGCAGCTCCGGACAGGGGAAATCTGAAGCTTTCTTT.